One and the same sample provided the 30 T cell receptor beta chains below, sequenced in a study of T cells in Graves' hyperthyroidism and ophthalmopathy. RNA transcripts gave rise to amplified TCR beta CDR3 regions. TCR CDR3 underwent first-round RT-PCR with the HTBI primer set. TCRdb re-called the multiplex PCR reads through MiXCR, storing one row per CDR3 protein. The sample has some 370,000 distinct CDR3 sequences; approximately 17% are singletons. Sequencing was performed on blood. The receptor source for this set is a young woman with Graves' hyperthyroidism that later progressed to Graves' ophthalmopathy.

In its sample, this clonotype was seen many times. CDR3 coding DNA: TGTGCCAGCAGCCAATGGGCCCGCGACTATGGCTACACCTTC. Amino acids: CASSQWARDYGYTF. V gene TRBV7-8 combines with J gene TRBJ1-2; no firm D call. CDR1 and CDR2 (germline): SGHVS, FQNEAQ. CDR3 size: 14 residues. V lost 5 bases to trimming and J lost 3 bases, with 13 bases between them.

This clonotype was recorded at least ten times. The CDR3 region is CASSSGPPAGYGYTF. The CDR3, as DNA: TGTGCCAGCAGTAGTGGACCTCCGGCCGGATATGGCTACACCTTC. V gene TRBV2 combines with J gene TRBJ1-2; D call uncertain. Germline assignment: CDR1 SNHLY and CDR2 FYNNEI. Deletions cut 5 bases from V and 5 bases from J, with 18 bases between. The CDR3 consists of 15 residues.

This clonotype came up many times. The V and J genes are TRBV9 and TRBJ2-2; TRBD2 agrees at 10 bases. Trimming removed 3 bases from V and 1 base from J; junction bases left unmatched: 6. This CDR3 has 17 amino acids. Germline assignment: CDR1 SGDLS and CDR2 YYNGEE. The CDR3 DNA sequence: TGTGCCAGCAGCGCAACGACTAGCGGGTGGAACACCGGGGAGCTGTTTTTT. This translates into CASSATTSGWNTGELFF.

This clonotype was seen repeatedly, ten times or more. The chain has TRBV20-1 and TRBJ1-6; perhaps TRBD1 as D (5 bases). V was shortened by 0 bases and J by 8 bases, with 14 bases between the two germline ends. Germline lookup yields CDR1 DFQATT and CDR2 SNEGSKA (reference sequence). The CDR3 consists of 15 residues. Written as DNA, the CDR3 is TGCAGTGCTAGAGATCCTGGGGGAGTTTATTCACCCCTCCACTTT. Translated: CSARDPGGVYSPLHF.

This clonotype was seen ten or more times. The rearrangement links TRBV7-8 to TRBJ2-1; 8 bases are shared with TRBD2. V shed 5 bases, J shed 8 bases, and the junction held 14 bases outside the gene matches. Germline assignment: CDR1 SGHVS and CDR2 FQNEAQ. The CDR3 is 16 residues long. Here the CDR3 DNA reads TGTGCCAGCAGCCCGATAACCATGGGACTAGGGCATGAGCAGTTCTTC. This sequence encodes CASSPITMGLGHEQFF. Full variable domain (missing parts from reference TRBV7-8 and TRBJ2-1): GAGVSQSPRYKVAKRGQDVALRCDPISGHVSLFWYQQALGQGPEFLTYFQNEAQLDKSGLPSDRFFAERPEGSVSTLKIQRTQQEDSAVYLCASSPITMGLGHEQFFGPGTRLTVL.

The V and J genes are TRBV4-1 and TRBJ2-5; 10 nucleotides agree with TRBD2. The CDR3 length is 22 residues. The V gene's germline CDR1 is MGHRA and CDR2 YSYEKL. J was trimmed by 3 bases and V by 0 bases; bases with no gene match: 22. The CDR3 is CASSQDGGGDQDSGGSKETQYF. The CDR3 nucleotides read TGCGCCAGCAGCCAAGACGGAGGCGGGGACCAGGATAGCGGGGGGTCGAAAGAGACCCAGTACTTC.

The chain links TRBV11-2 to TRBJ1-1, with D possibly matching TRBD1 (6 bases). Germline values: CDR1 SGHAT, CDR2 FQNNGV. With 1 base removed from V and 1 base from J, the gap between germline ends came to 16 bases. The CDR3 loop spans 17 amino acids. The DNA of the CDR3 is TGTGCCAGCAGCTTAGGGGTGGGCGGGGGCTGGAACACTGAAGCTTTCTTT. It codes for CASSLGVGGGWNTEAFF.

This clonotype was seen ten or more times. The rearrangement uses TRBV20-1 and TRBJ2-7, with 14 positions matching TRBD2. Trimming removed 5 bases from V and 6 bases from J; junction bases left unmatched: 6. The CDR3 runs to 14 residues. Per germline, CDR1 DFQATT and CDR2 SNEGSKA (reference sequence). The CDR3 DNA is TGCAGTGCTCCGGGACTAGCGGGAGCTCGCGAGCAGTACTTC. Translation gives CSAPGLAGAREQYF.

This clonotype was seen ten or more times. The chain links TRBV19 to TRBJ1-2; a possible D gene is TRBD1 (5 bases). Germline CDR1 reads LNHDA; CDR2 reads SQIVND (reference sequence). This CDR3 region has 15 residues. Between the trimmed V and J ends, which lost 4 bases and 7 bases, there was a span of 19 bases. CDR3 nucleotide sequence: TGTGCCAGTAGTACTTTGGTCGGCAGGGTTCGTGGCTACACCTTC. Encoded protein: CASSTLVGRVRGYTF.

The rearrangement joins TRBV3-1 to TRBJ2-7; maybe TRBD1 (5 bases). Trimming removed 4 bases at V and 3 bases at J, with 13 bases between. The germline V gene encodes CDR1 LGHDT and CDR2 YNNKEL (reference sequence). The CDR3 loop spans 14 amino acids. CDR3 coding DNA: TGTGCCAGCAGCCTGTCTGACAGTTTCTACGAGCAGTACTTC. This translates into CASSLSDSFYEQYF.

The chain carries TRBV19 and TRBJ2-7; 8 positions agree with TRBD1. The CDR3 spans 15 residues. The ends lost 5 bases at V and 0 bases at J; junction bases unmatched: 6. Germline V gives CDR1 LNHDA, CDR2 SQIVND (reference sequence). CDR3 nucleotides: TGTGCCAGTAGTCCACAGGGGGAAAGCTCCTACGAGCAGTACTTC. Encoded protein: CASSPQGESSYEQYF.

This clonotype was picked up many times. The rearrangement joins TRBV20-1 to TRBJ2-7, with 9 bases identical to TRBD2. J was trimmed by 1 base and V by 7 bases; bases with no gene match: 5. From germline, CDR1 is DFQATT and CDR2 SNEGSKA (reference sequence). The CDR3 loop spans 13 amino acids. The CDR3 sequence: CSVAGANSYEQYF. The CDR3 coding sequence is TGCAGTGTAGCGGGAGCGAATTCCTACGAGCAGTACTTC.

This clonotype was observed many times. The genes are TRBV3-1 and TRBJ2-7; D gene unclear. The V end lost 1 base, the J end lost 5 bases, and 12 bases lay between the germline ends. CDR1 LGHDT and CDR2 YNNKEL come from the germline V gene (reference sequence). The CDR3 totals 14 residues. The CDR3 DNA is TGTGCCAGCAGCCAAGTATGGGGTGGGAACGAGCAGTACTTC. Translated: CASSQVWGGNEQYF.

This clonotype has ten or more counts. This sequence joins TRBV20-1 and TRBJ2-7; no firm D call. The CDR3 is 14 residues long. The germline V and J ends were trimmed by 1 base and 0 bases, with 10 bases remaining between them. Germline V lookup: CDR1 DFQATT, CDR2 SNEGSKA (reference sequence). The CDR3 loop reads CSARGAGSSYEQYF. The CDR3 DNA reads as TGCAGTGCTAGAGGGGCAGGAAGCTCCTACGAGCAGTACTTC.

This clonotype was seen a handful of times. The V and J genes are TRBV11-2 and TRBJ2-2; D call uncertain. The CDR3 is 13 residues long. The V and J ends lost 4 bases and 6 bases respectively, with 9 bases between them. Germline CDR1 and CDR2: SGHAT and FQNNGV. CDR3 amino acids: CASSSDLAGELFF. The CDR3 DNA is TGTGCCAGCAGCTCGGACCTAGCCGGGGAGCTGTTTTTT.

This clonotype was found many times. The CDR3 is CSARAPPRDQIWDLSPYEQYF. CDR3 bases: TGCAGTGCTAGAGCTCCTCCCCGGGACCAGATTTGGGACCTGAGCCCCTACGAGCAGTACTTC. The chain couples TRBV20-1 to TRBJ2-7, with D possibly called TRBD1 or TRBD2 (5 bases each). The CDR3 has 21 residues. Trimming stripped 1 base from V and 2 bases from J, with 33 bases between. The germline V gene has CDR1 DFQATT and CDR2 SNEGSKA (reference sequence).

This clonotype was found many times. The rearrangement uses TRBV5-1 and TRBJ2-1, with D maybe TRBD2 (7 bases). Germline V CDR1 and CDR2: SGHRS, YFSETQ. CDR3 size: 13 residues. Trimming took 4 bases from V and 5 from J, leaving 10 bases between them. The CDR3 loop is CASSRGDNNEQFF. CDR3 DNA: TGCGCCAGCAGCCGGGGGGACAACAATGAGCAGTTCTTC.

V is TRBV5-1 and J is TRBJ2-1, with TRBD2 identical over 8 bases. This CDR3 has 14 residues. CDR1 and CDR2 from the germline V gene are SGHRS and YFSETQ. V trimming: 0 bases; J trimming: 14 bases; junction bases outside the gene matches: 10. CDR3 residues: CASSLEAGGGREFF. DNA of the CDR3: TGCGCCAGCAGCTTGGAGGCGGGGGGAGGAAGGGAGTTCTTC.

At least ten counts were recorded for this clonotype. The V and J genes are TRBV18 and TRBJ2-3; D gene ambiguous. The germline gives CDR1 KGHSH, CDR2 LQKENI. The CDR3 consists of 14 residues. Trimming stripped 4 bases from V and 0 bases from J, with 8 bases between. As DNA, the CDR3 is TGTGCCAGCTCACTAATGGGGAGCACAGATACGCAGTATTTT. Amino acid sequence: CASSLMGSTDTQYF.

This clonotype was counted many times. The chain has TRBV7-9 and TRBJ2-3; no definite D call. The CDR3 consists of 15 residues. With 0 bases removed from V and 2 bases from J, the gap between germline ends came to 9 bases. CDR1 is SEHNR and CDR2 is FQNEAQ in the germline V gene (reference sequence). The CDR3 DNA reads as TGTGCCAGCAGCTTAGCGTCGCCAGCCACAGATACGCAGTATTTT. The encoded protein is CASSLASPATDTQYF.

This clonotype was found many times. V and J are TRBV28 and TRBJ1-6, with TRBD1 matching 8 bases. Germline assignment: CDR1 MDHEN and CDR2 SYDVKM. This CDR3 region has 16 residues. J was trimmed by 8 bases and V by 2 bases; bases with no gene match: 8. The CDR3 DNA reads TGTGCCAGCAGTTTACTCCCGGGACAGGCCTATTCACCCCTCCACTTT. It translates to CASSLLPGQAYSPLHF.

This clonotype has at least ten counts. The V gene is TRBV6-1, the J gene TRBJ2-7; D assignment may be TRBD1 or TRBD2 (5 bases each). This CDR3 region has 13 residues. V lost 5 bases and J lost 6, with 14 bases in between. Germline V lookup: CDR1 MNHNS, CDR2 SASEGT. The CDR3 protein is CASSQRRGAEQYF. As DNA, the CDR3 is TGTGCCAGCAGTCAACGAAGGGGAGCCGAGCAGTACTTC.

This clonotype was seen a handful of times. V and J are TRBV4-1 and TRBJ2-1; 9 nucleotides match TRBD2. After removal of 0 bases from V and 8 bases from J, the junction contained 5 bases not matched to a gene. This CDR3 spans 15 amino acids. Looked up from germline, CDR1 is MGHRA and CDR2 is YSYEKL. The CDR3 bases are TGCGCCAGCAGCCAAGATCTTGGACTAGCGTATGAGCAGTTCTTC. It translates to CASSQDLGLAYEQFF.

This clonotype was seen ten or more times. One end of the junction varies from germline; a read error may be responsible. V gene TRBV24-1 combines with J gene TRBJ2-2; 8 bases fit TRBD1. Germline assignment: CDR1 KGHDR and CDR2 SFDVKD. CDR3 length equals 15 residues. The CDR3 DNA reads TGTGCCACGAGTGGGACAGGAGATAACACCGGGGAGCTGTTTTTT. Translation gives CATSGTGDNTGELFF.

This clonotype turned up a few times. The chain combines TRBV20-1 with TRBJ1-2, with 9 bases identical to TRBD1. The V gene end was trimmed by 3 bases and the J gene end by 3 bases; junction bases not matched to a gene: 8. CDR3 length equals 15 residues. Germline loops: CDR1 DFQATT, CDR2 SNEGSKA (reference sequence). The CDR3 reads CSARDGQGWDYGYTF. The CDR3 DNA reads as TGCAGTGCTAGGGACGGACAGGGGTGGGACTATGGCTACACCTTC.

This clonotype has at least ten counts. This chain uses TRBV27 with TRBJ1-1, with TRBD1 matching 11 bases. CDR1 and CDR2 from the germline V gene are MNHEY and SMNVEV (reference sequence). Trimming removed 4 bases from V and 5 bases from J; junction bases left unmatched: 6. The CDR3 sequence is 15 residues long. The CDR3 reads CASSSGTGGSTEAFF. In DNA form, the CDR3 reads TGTGCCAGCAGTTCCGGGACAGGGGGGAGTACTGAAGCTTTCTTT.

This clonotype was detected ten times or more. The V gene is TRBV27, the J gene TRBJ1-6; 7 positions agree with TRBD1. The V gene end was trimmed by 4 bases and the J gene end by 7 bases; junction bases not matched to a gene: 4. The CDR3 contains 14 residues. Germline CDR1 reads MNHEY; CDR2 reads SMNVEV (reference sequence). The CDR3 sequence is CASSYQGGNSPLHF. CDR3 in DNA: TGTGCCAGCAGTTACCAGGGGGGGAATTCACCCCTCCACTTT.

V gene TRBV5-1 combines with J gene TRBJ2-2, with 11 bases matching TRBD2. V gave up 4 bases and J gave up 8 bases; unmatched junction bases: 13. Germline CDR1 and CDR2: SGHRS and YFSETQ. This CDR3 region has 17 residues. CDR3 sequence reads: CASSRTLTSGVRGELFF. In nucleotides, the CDR3 is TGCGCCAGCAGCCGCACCCTGACTAGCGGGGTTCGGGGGGAGCTGTTTTTT.

This clonotype has only a few counts. The J gene is TRBJ2-2, the V gene TRBV18; D is perhaps TRBD1 (6 bases). Germline values: CDR1 KGHSH, CDR2 LQKENI. The CDR3 extends over 19 amino acids. V lost 3 bases and J 2 bases, leaving 22 bases between the germline ends. CDR3 protein: CASSPPPYSGQRNTGELFF. CDR3 nucleotides: TGTGCCAGCTCACCCCCCCCCTACTCTGGACAGAGAAACACCGGGGAGCTGTTTTTT.

Ten or more counts support this clonotype. The chain joins TRBV12-3 or TRBV12-4 to TRBJ2-1; 8 nucleotides agree with TRBD2. The CDR3 runs 13 residues. The junction had 5 bases not matched to a gene; V was cut back by 5 bases and J by 8 bases. CDR3 bases: TGTGCCAGCAGTACGGGACTAGGGGATGAGCAGTTCTTC. Translating it yields CASSTGLGDEQFF.